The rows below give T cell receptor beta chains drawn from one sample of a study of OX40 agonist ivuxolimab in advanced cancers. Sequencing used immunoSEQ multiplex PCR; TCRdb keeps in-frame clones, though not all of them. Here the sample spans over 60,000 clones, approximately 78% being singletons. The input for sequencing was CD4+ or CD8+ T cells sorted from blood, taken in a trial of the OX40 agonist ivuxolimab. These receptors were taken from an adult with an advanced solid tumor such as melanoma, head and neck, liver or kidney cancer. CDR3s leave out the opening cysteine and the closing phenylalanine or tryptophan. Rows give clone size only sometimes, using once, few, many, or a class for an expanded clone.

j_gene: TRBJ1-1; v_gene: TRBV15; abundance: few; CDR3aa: ATSRVWGMEAF
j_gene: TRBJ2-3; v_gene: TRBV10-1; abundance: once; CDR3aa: ASSPGGLAQY
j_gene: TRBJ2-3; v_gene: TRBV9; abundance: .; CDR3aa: ASSLRTGGFADTQY
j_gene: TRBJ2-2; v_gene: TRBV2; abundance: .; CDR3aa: ASNGQPGELF
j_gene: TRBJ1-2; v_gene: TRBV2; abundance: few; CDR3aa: ASCRSVSVDGYT
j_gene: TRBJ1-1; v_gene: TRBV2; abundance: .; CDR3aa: ASSEEKGYTEAF
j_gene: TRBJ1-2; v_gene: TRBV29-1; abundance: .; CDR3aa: SVVPRLANYGYT
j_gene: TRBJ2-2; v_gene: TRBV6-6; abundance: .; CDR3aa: ASSYAGGGELF
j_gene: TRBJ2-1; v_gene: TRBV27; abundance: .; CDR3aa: ASSLVLAAHEQF
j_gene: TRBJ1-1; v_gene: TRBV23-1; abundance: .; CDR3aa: ASSRRDRVLNTEAF
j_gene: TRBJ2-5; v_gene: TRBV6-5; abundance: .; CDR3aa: ASKGTEETQY
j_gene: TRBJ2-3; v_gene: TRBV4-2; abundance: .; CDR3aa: ASSQDSQSSGRMATQY
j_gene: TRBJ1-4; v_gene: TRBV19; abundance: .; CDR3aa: ASRRDNNEKLF
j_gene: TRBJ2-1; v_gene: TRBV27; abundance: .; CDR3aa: ASSRLTSGTYNEQF
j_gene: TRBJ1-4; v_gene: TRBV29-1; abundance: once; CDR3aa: SVGGPGSTNEKLF
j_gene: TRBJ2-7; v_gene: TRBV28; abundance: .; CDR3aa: ASSPTTSGSYEQY
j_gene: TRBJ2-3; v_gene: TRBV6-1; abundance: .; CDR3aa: ASSEASRGGWDTQY
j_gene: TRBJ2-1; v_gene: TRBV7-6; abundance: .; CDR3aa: ASSNVYGSYNEQF
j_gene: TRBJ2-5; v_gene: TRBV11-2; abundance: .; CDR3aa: ASSHRTSGSGETQY